Presented here are 26 T cell receptor beta chains from one specimen sequenced in a study of breast tumors, draining lymph nodes, adjacent tissues. The lymph nodes were axillary draining lymph nodes from breast cancer patients. From the multiplex PCR reads, TCRdb called clonotypes with MiXCR, one entry per CDR3 protein. The sample lists 180,000 or so distinct CDR3 sequences, 33% occurring once. Sample: axillary lymph node tissue. The source is a female donor with breast cancer. Some clones in this sample may be carry-over from other donors' samples.

The chain carries TRBV7-3 and TRBJ1-4; the D is unclear. The last part of the DNA fits TRBJ1-1 better; the J call may be wrong. CDR1 is SGHTA, CDR2 FQGTGA, per germline. The CDR3 consists of 15 residues. The CDR3 nucleotides are TGTGCCAGCAGCTCAGCCGGCGGACTGAACACTGAAGCTTTCTTT. Protein sequence: CASSSAGGLNTEAFF.

This clonotype was picked up many times. V gene TRBV7-2 combines with J gene TRBJ2-3; 9 nucleotides agree with TRBD1. The CDR3 runs to 16 residues. After removal of 5 bases from V and 4 bases from J, the junction contained 10 bases not matched to a gene. Germline V gives CDR1 SGHTA, CDR2 FQGNSA. The CDR3 coding sequence is TGTGCCAGCAGCCCCCGCGGGACAGGGACATCAGATACGCAGTATTTT. It translates to CASSPRGTGTSDTQYF.

The CDR3 bases are TGTGCCAGCAGCCCAGGGAGATGGGGGGAGACCCAGTACTTC. Translated: CASSPGRWGETQYF. The chain uses TRBV5-6 and TRBJ2-5; the D gene could be TRBD1 or TRBD2 (5 bases each). Germline loops: CDR1 SGHDT, CDR2 YYEEEE. This CDR3 has 14 amino acids. Trimming took off 4 bases at V and 5 bases at J, with 15 bases between the two ends.

This clonotype occurred many times. CDR3 residues: CASSQEGGSGANVLTF. In DNA, the CDR3 is TGCGCCAGCAGCCAAGAAGGAGGGTCTGGGGCCAACGTCCTGACTTTC. The J gene is TRBJ2-6, the V gene TRBV4-3, with D tentatively TRBD2 (6 bases). V was shortened by 0 bases and J by 1 base, with 7 bases between the two germline ends. This CDR3 contains 16 residues. The germline V gene has CDR1 LGHNA and CDR2 YSLEER.

In its sample, this clonotype was seen many times. The chain carries TRBV7-3 and TRBJ2-7; 12 positions agree with TRBD1. V lost 4 bases and J lost 5; bases outside the gene matches: 3. Germline CDR1 and CDR2: SGHTA and FQGTGA. The CDR3 totals 14 residues. The CDR3 is CASSSGQGANEQYF. CDR3 bases: TGTGCCAGCAGCTCGGGACAGGGGGCGAACGAGCAGTACTTC.

Notes on this clonotype: This is likely a read error, given that the CDR3 carries no conserved phenylalanine or tryptophan at its end. The chain is built from TRBV30 and TRBJ1-3, with D unresolved. The CDR3 totals 15 residues. Germline values: CDR1 GTSNPN, CDR2 SVGIG (reference sequence). Trimming cost V 4 bases and J 4 bases, with 17 bases left between them. The CDR3 reads CAWTMLASSGNTIYL. The CDR3 DNA sequence: TGTGCCTGGACAATGTTGGCCTCCTCCGGAAACACCATATATCTT.

The gene calls are TRBV5-6 and TRBJ2-2, with a tentative D call TRBD1 (6 bases). Germline CDR1 SGHDT, CDR2 YYEEEE. The CDR3 consists of 13 residues. V dropped 7 bases and J dropped 6 bases, with 13 bases sitting between them. DNA for the CDR3: TGTGCCAGCGGGGGCTTAACCTCCGGGGAGCTGTTTTTT. Amino acids: CASGGLTSGELFF.

This clonotype has ten or more counts. This sequence joins TRBV11-2 and TRBJ1-5, with a possible D match to TRBD1 (5 bases). This CDR3 region has 14 residues. Germline CDR1 and CDR2: SGHAT and FQNNGV. This CDR3 reads CATQGVHSNQPQHF. The CDR3 DNA follows: TGTGCTACCCAGGGCGTTCATAGCAATCAGCCCCAGCATTTT.

Comment on this clonotype: A junction end diverges from the germline sequence, so it may reflect a read error. The chain couples TRBV27 to TRBJ1-5, with D possibly being TRBD1 (5 bases). Germline CDR1 is MNHEY and CDR2 is SMNVEV (reference sequence). The CDR3 loop spans 14 amino acids. The CDR3 is CASGLLQGNQPQHF. The CDR3 bases are TGTGCCAGCGGTTTGCTTCAGGGAAATCAGCCCCAGCATTTT.

This clonotype has just one count. J is TRBJ2-7 and V is TRBV29-1; 13 bases line up with TRBD2. The J segment lost 6 bases and the V segment lost 6 bases, leaving 8 bases of the junction unmatched. CDR3 size: 14 residues. Per germline, CDR1 SQVTM and CDR2 ANQGSEA. In DNA form, the CDR3 reads TGCAGCGTCGTCGGGACTAGCGGGGTGAGCGAGCAGTACTTC. It translates to CSVVGTSGVSEQYF.

This clonotype was seen ten or more times. The chain employs TRBV20-1 and TRBJ2-3, with TRBD2 identical over 8 bases. Losses at the gene ends were 0 bases for V and 0 bases for J; bases not matched to a gene: 5. This CDR3 is 16 amino acids long. Looked up from germline, CDR1 is DFQATT and CDR2 is SNEGSKA (reference sequence). The CDR3 nucleotides are TGCAGTGCTAGAGACCCCGGGGGGGGTAGCACAGATACGCAGTATTTT. Its translation: CSARDPGGGSTDTQYF.

This clonotype was picked up many times. This rearrangement joins TRBV6-6 to TRBJ2-7; 13 nucleotides align to TRBD2. CDR3 length: 14 residues. With V trimmed by 2 bases and J by 5 bases, 0 bases remained unmatched. In germline, CDR1 is MNHNY, CDR2 SVGAGI (reference sequence). As DNA, the CDR3 is TGTGCCAGCAGTTACGGACTAGCGGGGGACGAGCAGTACTTC. Protein: CASSYGLAGDEQYF.

This clonotype was counted at least ten times. This sequence joins TRBV30 and TRBJ2-1; D unclear. This CDR3 is 16 amino acids long. V was clipped by 2 bases and J by 8 bases, with 22 bases between them. Germline assignment: CDR1 GTSNPN and CDR2 SVGIG (reference sequence). The CDR3 coding sequence is TGTGCCTGGAGTTCGGGTGCCGGGTTCAAGAGGCATGAGCAGTTCTTC. Protein: CAWSSGAGFKRHEQFF.

This clonotype was recorded at least ten times. The chain has TRBV6-4 and TRBJ2-1; 11 bases align to TRBD2. Germline values: CDR1 MRHNA, CDR2 SNTAGT. V was pared by 0 bases and J by 4 bases, with 2 bases of the junction left unmatched. There are 16 residues in the CDR3. CDR3 bases: TGTGCCAGCAGTGACTCCGGGACTAGCGGATACAATGAGCAGTTCTTC. It translates to CASSDSGTSGYNEQFF.

This clonotype was detected many times. This chain links TRBV5-1 with TRBJ1-4; a possible D gene is TRBD1 (6 bases). The CDR3 loop spans 14 amino acids. Trimming cost V 3 bases and J 6 bases, with 12 bases left between them. Germline V gene data show CDR1 as SGHRS and CDR2 as YFSETQ. CDR3 amino acids: CASSSGGGDEKLFF. CDR3 bases: TGCGCCAGCAGCTCGGGGGGCGGGGATGAAAAACTGTTTTTT.

This clonotype was counted ten times or more. The junction departs from the called germline gene at one end, perhaps through a read error. The V call is TRBV7-2, the J call TRBJ1-2; D is perhaps TRBD1 (6 bases). Germline V gene data show CDR1 as SGHTA and CDR2 as FQGNSA. The CDR3 is 15 residues long. The CDR3 reads CASSLGVGEGGGYPF. For the CDR3, the DNA is TGTGCCAGCAGCTTAGGAGTCGGTGAGGGGGGCGGCTACCCCTTC.

This clonotype appeared many times. The chain links TRBV14 to TRBJ1-2; maybe TRBD1 (5 bases). The CDR3 totals 14 residues. Germline V gene data show CDR1 as SGHDN and CDR2 as FVKESK. V was pared by 1 base and J by 4 bases, with 10 bases between. DNA for the CDR3: TGTGCCAGCAGCCAAGCTACAGGACCCTATGGCTACACCTTC. This gives the protein CASSQATGPYGYTF.

This clonotype appeared once. An end of the junction does not agree with germline; a read error may underlie this. The J gene is TRBJ2-3, the V gene TRBV9; D not certain. Germline V gene sequence: CDR1 SGDLS, CDR2 YYNGEE. The CDR3 extends over 16 amino acids. CDR3 in DNA: TGTGTCAGCAGCGTAGGAGCTCGCCTAGTCACAGATACGCAGTATTTT. Its protein product is CVSSVGARLVTDTQYF.

This clonotype was counted at least ten times. The rearrangement links TRBV6-5 to TRBJ1-2, with 8 bases lining up with TRBD1. The germline V gene encodes CDR1 MNHEY and CDR2 SVGAGI. The CDR3 is 15 residues long. Germline trimming cut 1 base from V and 3 bases from J; bases unmatched to any gene: 4. CDR3 region: CASSYFGQGDYGYTF. The CDR3, as DNA: TGTGCCAGCAGTTACTTCGGACAGGGAGACTATGGCTACACCTTC.

This clonotype was counted many times. The V gene is TRBV6-1, the J gene TRBJ2-7; TRBD1 matches at 12 bases. After removal of 6 bases from V and 2 bases from J, the junction contained 2 bases not matched to a gene. This CDR3 is 14 amino acids long. Germline V gene sequence: CDR1 MNHNS, CDR2 SASEGT. The chain's CDR3 is CASRGTGGPYEQYF. The CDR3 DNA sequence: TGTGCCAGCAGGGGGACAGGGGGCCCCTACGAGCAGTACTTC.

The rearrangement uses TRBV5-1 and TRBJ1-2, with D possibly TRBD1 on 6 matching bases. Trimming removed 2 bases at V and 4 bases at J, with 18 bases between. CDR3 length: 16 residues. Per the germline V gene, CDR1 is SGHRS and CDR2 is YFSETQ. Here the CDR3 DNA reads TGCGCCAGCAGCTTCCGCGAAACGGGGGCCGGCTATGGCTACACCTTC. It is translated as CASSFRETGAGYGYTF.

The DNA of the CDR3 is TGTGCCAGCAGCCCTCGGACAGGGGGCGAGACCCAGTACTTC. Its protein product is CASSPRTGGETQYF. The chain has TRBV7-2 and TRBJ2-5; 11 bases match TRBD1. V lost 5 bases to trimming and J lost 5 bases; unmatched junction nucleotides: 4. CDR3 size: 14 residues. CDR1 and CDR2 (germline): SGHTA, FQGNSA.

This clonotype was counted many times. The gene calls are TRBV30 and TRBJ1-2; D call uncertain. This CDR3 spans 13 amino acids. The V and J ends lost 2 bases and 1 base respectively, with 8 bases between them. The germline gives CDR1 GTSNPN, CDR2 SVGIG (reference sequence). CDR3 region: CAWSYWDNYGYTF. The CDR3 DNA sequence: TGTGCCTGGAGTTACTGGGATAACTATGGCTACACCTTC.

Comments on this clonotype: Lacking the conserved final phenylalanine or tryptophan, this CDR3 likely reflects a read error. V gene TRBV7-9 combines with J gene TRBJ2-7; no definite D call. V was pared by 5 bases and J by 8 bases, with 13 bases between. This CDR3 contains 12 residues. CDR1 and CDR2 (germline): SEHNR, FQNEAQ (reference sequence). CDR3: CASSPPPSQQYL. The CDR3 DNA reads as TGTGCCAGCAGCCCCCCACCCTCCCAGCAGTACCTC.

The V and J genes are TRBV20-1 and TRBJ1-6; D remains ambiguous. Trimming shortened V by 0 bases and J by 7 bases, and 16 bases separated the two germline ends. The CDR3 has 16 residues. In germline, CDR1 is DFQATT, CDR2 SNEGSKA (reference sequence). The CDR3 DNA reads as TGCAGTGCTAGAGATGAGCGGGATAGTCGCAATTCACCCCTCCACTTT. This encodes CSARDERDSRNSPLHF.

The chain carries TRBV5-1 and TRBJ2-5; possibly TRBD1 for D (6 bases). This CDR3 has 13 residues. The V and J ends lost 2 bases and 4 bases respectively, with 9 bases between them. Germline V CDR1 and CDR2: SGHRS, YFSETQ. In DNA, the CDR3 is TGCGCCAGCAGCTTTGGGGGCCCAGAGACCCAGTACTTC. As protein: CASSFGGPETQYF.